A selection of T cell receptor beta chains follows, all from one sample in a study of human T cells and chemical hapten exposure. One entry per CDR3 protein, called by TCRdb with MiXCR from the RACE reads. The sample records 75,000 to 90,000 distinct CDR3 sequences, 12% being singletons. This material consisted of whole blood, taken in connection with sensitization to the hapten diphenylcyclopropenone (DPC). Receptor source: a woman aged 55-69 years with alopecia areata. Some clones in this sample may be carry-over from other donors' samples. Both conserved end residues are trimmed from each CDR3. Rows give clone size only sometimes, using once, few, many, or a class for an expanded clone.

v_gene: TRBV6-5; abundance: many; j_gene: TRBJ2-6; CDR3aa: ASSLNYRGLTSGANVLT
v_gene: TRBV24-1; abundance: many; j_gene: TRBJ2-2; CDR3aa: ATSASGSSGELF
v_gene: TRBV24-1; abundance: many; j_gene: TRBJ2-5; CDR3aa: ATSDGSQETQY
v_gene: TRBV21-1; abundance: -; j_gene: TRBJ2-2; CDR3aa: ARAKSGELF
v_gene: TRBV12-3/TRBV12-4; abundance: few; j_gene: TRBJ2-7; CDR3aa: ASTLGSGGSYEQY
v_gene: TRBV5-5; abundance: once; j_gene: TRBJ2-3; CDR3aa: ASSLRGSGSTDTQY
v_gene: TRBV28; abundance: many; j_gene: TRBJ2-7; CDR3aa: ASSSSGTTRYEQY
v_gene: TRBV12-3/TRBV12-4; abundance: few; j_gene: TRBJ2-7; CDR3aa: ASSFVAGRSYEQY
v_gene: TRBV6-6; abundance: -; j_gene: TRBJ2-5; CDR3aa: ASSPSSVETQY
v_gene: TRBV6-5; abundance: -; j_gene: TRBJ1-2; CDR3aa: ASSYSKTGTGYGYT
v_gene: TRBV30; abundance: few; j_gene: TRBJ2-7; CDR3aa: AWRAFGGFEQY
v_gene: TRBV12-3/TRBV12-4; abundance: many; j_gene: TRBJ2-7; CDR3aa: ASSLRPQRLYEQY
v_gene: TRBV4-1; abundance: few; j_gene: TRBJ2-7; CDR3aa: ASSPRGSYEQY
v_gene: TRBV20-1; abundance: few; j_gene: TRBJ2-7; CDR3aa: SARDAGTGLYEQY
v_gene: TRBV10-3; abundance: many; j_gene: TRBJ2-1; CDR3aa: AINSPNDNEQF
v_gene: TRBV4-1; abundance: -; j_gene: TRBJ2-7; CDR3aa: ASSQDRGETGQY
v_gene: TRBV7-7; abundance: many; j_gene: TRBJ2-1; CDR3aa: ASSPRTGYNEQF
v_gene: TRBV6-1; abundance: few; j_gene: TRBJ1-5; CDR3aa: ASSGTGIGNQPQH
v_gene: TRBV29-1; abundance: -; j_gene: TRBJ2-1; CDR3aa: SVEGLAGNEQF
v_gene: TRBV4-2; abundance: many; j_gene: TRBJ1-5; CDR3aa: ASSQGQGSGPQH
v_gene: TRBV19; abundance: -; j_gene: TRBJ2-7; CDR3aa: ASSIQVEGEQY
v_gene: TRBV20-1; abundance: -; j_gene: TRBJ2-3; CDR3aa: SARRGISTDTQY
v_gene: TRBV11-2; abundance: few; j_gene: TRBJ2-7; CDR3aa: ASSRNLADSYEQY
v_gene: TRBV5-1; abundance: few; j_gene: TRBJ2-7; CDR3aa: ASSWSGTTYEQY
v_gene: TRBV27; abundance: many; j_gene: TRBJ1-3; CDR3aa: ASSLWGGNTIY
v_gene: TRBV7-2; abundance: few; j_gene: TRBJ1-5; CDR3aa: ASSFVADSNQPQH
v_gene: TRBV4-2; abundance: -; j_gene: TRBJ2-2; CDR3aa: ASSQVQFDTGELF
v_gene: TRBV20-1; abundance: many; j_gene: TRBJ1-5; CDR3aa: SAPSRGNGQPQH
v_gene: TRBV20-1; abundance: -; j_gene: TRBJ2-3; CDR3aa: SASPGTVPDTQY
v_gene: TRBV30; abundance: few; j_gene: TRBJ1-2; CDR3aa: AWTSPLGTGLNYGYT
v_gene: TRBV18; abundance: many; j_gene: TRBJ2-2; CDR3aa: ASSPGAENTGELF
v_gene: TRBV7-7; abundance: -; j_gene: TRBJ2-1; CDR3aa: ASSLAVGGLTSYNEQF
v_gene: TRBV2; abundance: -; j_gene: TRBJ2-7; CDR3aa: ASSPQSYEQY
v_gene: TRBV10-2; abundance: few; j_gene: TRBJ1-1; CDR3aa: ASGRTRGPTEAF
v_gene: TRBV23-1; abundance: few; j_gene: TRBJ1-5; CDR3aa: ASSQRHPQGYSNQPQH
v_gene: TRBV10-1; abundance: many; j_gene: TRBJ1-5; CDR3aa: ASIVTGWRNQPQH
v_gene: TRBV7-3; abundance: few; j_gene: TRBJ2-3; CDR3aa: ASSFPRGTQY
v_gene: TRBV19; abundance: few; j_gene: TRBJ1-2; CDR3aa: ASRTPGQGYGYT
v_gene: TRBV29-1; abundance: -; j_gene: TRBJ2-7; CDR3aa: SVRGNWFDEQY
v_gene: TRBV7-8; abundance: many; j_gene: TRBJ1-1; CDR3aa: ASSLAWGSTEAF
v_gene: TRBV4-1; abundance: few; j_gene: TRBJ1-1; CDR3aa: ASSGGVRGREAF